This T cell receptor (beta chain) was observed in a study of T cell responses to AZD1222 COVID-19 vaccine. Study findings and constraints: Repertoire samples came only from after the peak T cell response. Spike-specific TCR breadth and depth both grew after two AZD1222 doses. Clonal diversity was possibly underestimated, and the donors were mostly white British, with more females. With dominance at 160-218 and 743-854, vaccine-associated CD4 TCRs spanned spike.

The CDR3 runs 14 residues. Trimming cost V 2 bases and J 0 bases, with 6 bases left between them. Germline CDR1 reads SGHDT; CDR2 reads YYEEEE. Measured with immunoSEQ multiplex PCR; TCRdb has only the in-frame clones, and not every one. The sample has under 95,000 clones; 90% are singletons. A word on this clone: The target antigen is unknown.

This clonotype was sampled from an adult in good health. V is TRBV5-6 and J is TRBJ1-3; D remains ambiguous. Sequencing was performed on peripheral blood, taken on day 0 of AZD1222 vaccination. DNA for the CDR3: TGTGCCAGCAGCTTCTACACCTCTGGAAACACCATATATTTT. This codes for CASSFYTSGNTIYF.